This TCR beta chain was captured in a study of T cell repertoires in cytomegalovirus infection. Whole-study context: Matching HLA type, along with CMV infection, was indicated by public TCR beta signatures. Study observations and caveats: The response measured ex vivo was dominated by TCR beta clonotypes (HLA-C-restricted and CMV-specific). Frequencies of public TCR beta families were cumulated, and this identified carriers of CMV plus the relevant HLA.

This CDR3 is 14 amino acids long. With 4 bases removed from V and 0 bases from J, the gap between germline ends came to 9 bases. Germline CDR1 is SGHAT and CDR2 is FQNNGV. TCRdb used MiXCR to reprocess the reads, holding one entry per CDR3 protein. The sample records 200,000 or so distinct CDR3 sequences, approximately 40% being singletons. Concerning this clonotype itself: What it binds is unknown.

This material consisted of CD8+ T cells from cultured PBMCs, taken from culture after CMV antigen stimulation. The chain joins TRBV11-2 to TRBJ1-1, with D hard to call. This TCR was sampled from a human donor in good health (CMV status not recorded). Some clones in this sample may be carry-over from other donors' samples. CDR3 nucleotides: TGTGCCAGCAGCTCACCTGCGGTGAACACTGAAGCTTTCTTT. This sequence encodes CASSSPAVNTEAFF.